This T cell receptor (beta chain) was profiled in a study of cytomegalovirus exposure and HLA in healthy donors. Across the study: Previous work identified roughly 120 million unique TCR beta sequences from around 200 million T cells. General observations from the study: As a later analysis revealed, the rate of TCR association differed by HLA locus, with DRB1 most and HLA-C fewest.

In this sample, this clone turned up a few times. The antigen remains undetermined. A multiplex PCR was run with 60 Vbeta primers and 13 Jbeta primers. Source study methods: A later analysis counted approximately 80 million unique TCR beta chains, 9.5 million to 13 million shared. The protocol was immunoSEQ multiplex PCR, while the TCRdb copy is restricted to in-frame clones and leaves out a portion. V and J calls and clone size are those listed in that table; D and trimming were worked out from the DNA. The table has 150,000 to 200,000 clones, 82% seen once. CDR3 length: 16 amino acids. Germline assignment: CDR1 SGHRS and CDR2 YFSETQ. Trimming took 0 bases from V and 6 from J; bases not matched to a gene: 6.

The TCR originated in a man in his forties in good health and CMV-seronegative. Sequencing was done on a sample of PBMCs. The chain joins TRBV5-1 to TRBJ2-1, with 10 positions matching TRBD2. CDR3 amino acids: CASSLEPGTSANEQFF. The CDR3 nucleotides read TGCGCCAGCAGCTTGGAACCCGGGACTAGCGCCAATGAGCAGTTCTTC.